The clone carrying this TCR beta chain was recorded at least ten times. Its antigen is unknown. Trimming took 9 bases from V and 5 from J, leaving 15 bases between them. CDR3 length equals 13 residues. Germline V gene data show CDR1 as LNHDA and CDR2 as SQIVND (reference sequence). The data were taken from a study of T cells in Graves' hyperthyroidism and ophthalmopathy. Study results and caveats: Most thyroid-expanded clonotypes above 0.001 were also found in blood.

Amplification targeted TCR beta CDR3 regions from RNA transcripts. TCR CDR3 underwent first-round RT-PCR with the HTBI primer set. One entry per CDR3 protein, called by TCRdb with MiXCR from the multiplex PCR reads. The table records approximately 95,000 distinct CDR3 sequences, about 37% of them present only once. Calling Graves' hyperthyroidism stable meant ophthalmopathy did not progress within 18 months. This chain joins TRBV19 and TRBJ2-3; TRBD2 might be the D (6 bases). This TCR came from a woman aged 30 to 39 with Graves' hyperthyroidism. Input material: peripheral blood or thyroid tissue (not recorded which). The CDR3 DNA sequence: TGTGCCAGCTCGCCCCCCGGGGGAGATACGCAGTATTTT. It translates to CASSPPGGDTQYF.